The 23 T cell receptor beta chains given below trace back to one sample, sequenced in a study of identical twins. TCRdb reprocessed the 5' RACE reads via MiXCR and lists one record per CDR3 protein. The table shows around 240,000 distinct CDR3 sequences, with 10% to 13% occurring only once. Sequenced sample: memory T cells sorted from blood. The receptors were gathered from a man aged 50-60 years in good health.

This clonotype showed up many times. The rearrangement joins TRBV5-6 to TRBJ1-1; TRBD1 might be the D (5 bases). CDR1 SGHDT and CDR2 YYEEEE come from the germline V gene. CDR3 length: 15 amino acids. The V end lost 1 base, the J end lost 1 base, and 11 bases lay between the germline ends. Here the CDR3 reads CASSLRRDGNTEAFF. CDR3 DNA sequence: TGTGCCAGCAGCTTGCGACGGGACGGGAACACTGAAGCTTTCTTT.

This clonotype was seen at least ten times. J is TRBJ2-7 and V is TRBV5-1; D might be TRBD2 (6 bases). The CDR3 extends over 13 amino acids. CDR1 is SGHRS and CDR2 is YFSETQ in the germline V gene. The V end was cut by 5 bases, the J end by 4 bases, with 13 bases between. CDR3 DNA sequence: TGCGCCAGCAGAATGGCGGGGAGGTACGAGCAGTACTTC. Its protein is CASRMAGRYEQYF.

Ten or more counts support this clonotype. The chain links TRBV29-1 to TRBJ2-1; 12 bases map to TRBD2. The V gene end was trimmed by 3 bases and the J gene end by 5 bases; junction bases not matched to a gene: 2. CDR3 size: 14 residues. Germline V gene data show CDR1 as SQVTM and CDR2 as ANQGSEA. The CDR3 nucleotides are TGCAGCGTTGATCTAGCGGGAGGGAACAATGAGCAGTTCTTC. Translation: CSVDLAGGNNEQFF.

V usage is TRBV7-9 and J usage is TRBJ2-3, with D possibly matching TRBD2 (6 bases). The CDR3 contains 17 residues. V dropped 5 bases and J dropped 2 bases, with 20 bases sitting between them. Germline V lookup: CDR1 SEHNR, CDR2 FQNEAQ (reference sequence). Here the CDR3 DNA reads TGTGCCAGCAGCCTAACCCTATTAGCGGCGCTCACAGATACGCAGTATTTT. This codes for CASSLTLLAALTDTQYF.

This clonotype appeared a few times. The chain is built from TRBV6-5 and TRBJ2-5; either TRBD1 or TRBD2 may fit D (5 bases each). The germline V and J ends were trimmed by 2 bases and 7 bases, with 14 bases remaining between them. In germline, CDR1 is MNHEY, CDR2 SVGAGI. The CDR3 covers 14 residues. Written as DNA, the CDR3 is TGTGCCAGCAGTTACCGGGACCGCGTTGGGACCCAGTACTTC. This translates into CASSYRDRVGTQYF.

This clonotype has a count of ten or more. This chain uses TRBV5-1 with TRBJ2-1; 11 bases fit TRBD2. Germline V gives CDR1 SGHRS, CDR2 YFSETQ. V gave up 5 bases and J gave up 2 bases; unmatched junction bases: 9. The CDR3 loop spans 17 amino acids. CDR3 residues: CASSGGTSGSAYNEQFF. Here the CDR3 DNA reads TGCGCCAGCAGTGGAGGAACTAGCGGGAGCGCCTACAATGAGCAGTTCTTC.

Points on this clonotype: One junction end disagrees with the germline gene, perhaps due to a read error. The chain employs TRBV20-1 and TRBJ2-3, with D unclear. Germline V gene lookup returns CDR1 DFQATT and CDR2 SNEGSKA (reference sequence). This CDR3 has 15 amino acids. The chain's CDR3 is CSARDWGSITETQYF. DNA of the CDR3: TGCAGTGCTAGAGATTGGGGATCAATCACAGAGACGCAGTATTTT.

This clonotype was seen many times. This chain links TRBV29-1 with TRBJ2-3; no clear D. V was cut by 7 bases and J by 6 bases, with 20 bases left in between. The CDR3 spans 14 residues. Per the germline V gene, CDR1 is SQVTM and CDR2 is ANQGSEA. The CDR3 DNA reads as TGCAGCGCGAACCCCCCCGGCCTGCGGGATACGCAGTATTTT. It specifies CSANPPGLRDTQYF.

The chain is built from TRBV18 and TRBJ2-3, with no clear D. Germline-derived CDR1 and CDR2 are KGHSH and LQKENI. There are 14 residues in the CDR3. Trimming took off 6 bases at V and 4 bases at J, with 14 bases between the two ends. In nucleotides, the CDR3 is TGTGCCAGCTCTCCGGCGACGGGCCCAGATACGCAGTATTTT. Amino acid sequence: CASSPATGPDTQYF.

About this clonotype itself: A much larger clone differs from this one at a single base, so this may be a read error. V gene TRBV6-2 or TRBV6-3 combines with J gene TRBJ2-1, with 12 bases identical to TRBD2. This CDR3 comprises 15 residues. V lost 5 bases and J lost 12; bases outside the gene matches: 11. Germline assignment: CDR1 MNHEY and CDR2 SVGEGT. The CDR3 region has the DNA TGTGCCAGCAGTACCGGGACTAGCGGGTTTGGTGTGCAGTTCTTC. Translated: CASSTGTSGFGVQFF.

The chain carries TRBV6-2 or TRBV6-3 and TRBJ2-1; D perhaps matches TRBD2 (5 bases). V gave up 6 bases and J gave up 6 bases, with 15 bases separating them. Per the germline V gene, CDR1 is MNHEY and CDR2 is SVGEGT. The CDR3 has 14 residues. The CDR3 loop is CASSRPGVLNEQFF. CDR3 DNA: TGTGCCAGCAGCCGCCCCGGGGTACTCAATGAGCAGTTCTTC.

This clonotype was seen many times. The chain has TRBV7-2 and TRBJ1-2; a possible D gene is TRBD1 (6 bases). Per the germline V gene, CDR1 is SGHTA and CDR2 is FQGNSA. CDR3 length: 14 residues. Trimming left V 5 bases short and J 2 bases short, with 12 bases between. The CDR3 is CASSPQTGNYGYTF. In DNA, the CDR3 is TGTGCCAGCAGCCCCCAGACAGGCAACTATGGCTACACCTTC.

This clonotype was seen at least ten times. The gene calls are TRBV29-1 and TRBJ1-3; TRBD1 matches 8 bases. This CDR3 contains 14 residues. The germline CDR1 and CDR2 sequences are SQVTM and ANQGSEA. V was pared by 7 bases and J by 0 bases, with 5 bases of the junction left unmatched. The CDR3 nucleotides are TGCAGCGCCTCCAGGGGGCTCTCTGGAAACACCATATATTTT. Protein: CSASRGLSGNTIYF. The variable domain in full, completed from reference TRBV29-1 and TRBJ1-3, reads SAVISQKPSRDICQRGTSLTIQCQVDSQVTMMFWYRQQPGQSLTLIATANQGSEATYESGFVIDKFPISRPNLTFSTLTVSNMSPEDSSIYLCSASRGLSGNTIYFGEGSWLTVV.

The chain is built from TRBV20-1 and TRBJ2-1, with a possible D match to TRBD2 (6 bases). Germline loops: CDR1 DFQATT, CDR2 SNEGSKA (reference sequence). The CDR3 loop spans 14 amino acids. V shed 2 bases and J shed 8 bases, with 16 bases lying between them. DNA of the CDR3: TGCAGTGCTAGAAGACTAGAGCGAAGGTATGAGCAGTTCTTC. It is translated as CSARRLERRYEQFF.

Ten or more counts support this clonotype. This chain joins TRBV27 and TRBJ1-6; D is unclear. Germline loops: CDR1 MNHEY, CDR2 SMNVEV (reference sequence). Trimming removed 5 bases from V and 0 bases from J, with 11 bases in between. The CDR3 has 16 amino acids. The CDR3 loop reads CASSPLGSSYNSPLHF. DNA for the CDR3: TGTGCCAGCAGTCCGTTGGGCAGCTCCTATAATTCACCCCTCCACTTT.

V usage is TRBV6-1 and J usage is TRBJ1-1; TRBD1 is a possible D gene (5 bases). Between the trimmed V and J ends, which lost 5 bases and 5 bases, there was a span of 15 bases. This CDR3 is 14 amino acids long. CDR1 MNHNS and CDR2 SASEGT come from the germline V gene. CDR3 loop: CASSRFGARTEAFF. In DNA form, the CDR3 reads TGTGCCAGCAGTCGTTTTGGGGCGCGGACTGAAGCTTTCTTT.

This clonotype was counted at least ten times. The chain joins TRBV9 to TRBJ2-3; TRBD2 matches at 12 bases. After removal of 4 bases from V and 0 bases from J, the junction contained 9 bases not matched to a gene. The CDR3 has 18 residues. Looked up from germline, CDR1 is SGDLS and CDR2 is YYNGEE. The chain's CDR3 is CASSNAPTSGRSTDTQYF. CDR3 bases: TGTGCCAGCAGCAACGCCCCGACTAGCGGGAGAAGCACAGATACGCAGTATTTT.

This clonotype was seen at least ten times. J is TRBJ1-2 and V is TRBV5-1, with D possibly matching TRBD1 (6 bases). Germline V gives CDR1 SGHRS, CDR2 YFSETQ. The CDR3 consists of 15 residues. Trimming left V 0 bases short and J 4 bases short, with 13 bases between. The CDR3 loop reads CASSLDEGVGYGYTF. For the CDR3, the DNA is TGCGCCAGCAGCTTGGATGAGGGGGTCGGCTATGGCTACACCTTC.

The CDR3 sequence is CATATEASTDTQYF. The CDR3 coding sequence is TGTGCCACGGCAACAGAAGCTAGCACAGATACGCAGTATTTT. The rearrangement uses TRBV24-1 and TRBJ2-3; the D is unclear. The CDR3 length is 14 residues. Germline CDR1 is KGHDR and CDR2 is SFDVKD. V was pared by 10 bases and J by 0 bases, with 13 bases between.

The chain combines TRBV2 with TRBJ2-5, with a possible D match to TRBD2 (6 bases). The ends were cut back, 8 bases at V and 5 bases at J, with 21 bases in the middle. The CDR3 extends over 15 amino acids. Per germline, CDR1 SNHLY and CDR2 FYNNEI. In DNA form, the CDR3 reads TGTGCCAGCCTCCCTCCTGGGGGGTTGGCGGAGACCCAGTACTTC. This codes for CASLPPGGLAETQYF.

This clonotype was seen only a few times. The chain combines TRBV27 with TRBJ2-3; 8 bases agree with TRBD2. The germline CDR1 and CDR2 sequences are MNHEY and SMNVEV (reference sequence). V lost 2 bases and J lost 6; bases outside the gene matches: 4. This CDR3 has 14 residues. CDR3 residues: CASSLGSGKDTQYF. The CDR3 DNA sequence: TGTGCCAGCAGTTTAGGTAGCGGGAAGGATACGCAGTATTTT.

As regards this clonotype: A much larger clone is a single base away; this may be a read error. Likely a read error: the CDR3 ends without its conserved phenylalanine or tryptophan. The chain joins TRBV7-9 to TRBJ1-6, with D unresolved. The CDR3 is 14 residues long. Between the trimmed V and J ends, which lost 0 bases and 9 bases, there was a span of 9 bases. The V gene's germline CDR1 is SEHNR and CDR2 FQNEAQ (reference sequence). CDR3 sequence reads: CASSLAQVASPLHY. The CDR3 DNA reads TGTGCCAGCAGCTTAGCCCAGGTGGCTTCACCCCTCCACTAT.

In its sample, this clonotype was seen many times. The genes are TRBV15 and TRBJ1-1, with D uncertain. Germline CDR1 LNHNV, CDR2 YYDKDF (reference sequence). Trimming took off 0 bases at V and 2 bases at J, with 10 bases between the two ends. The CDR3 loop spans 15 amino acids. In nucleotides, the CDR3 is TGTGCCACCAGCAGAGAAAGGACCTTAAACACTGAAGCTTTCTTT. Translated, it gives CATSRERTLNTEAFF.